The 5 T cell receptor beta chains presented below share a single source sample, sequenced in a study of T cell changes during pregnancy in multiple sclerosis. Libraries were prepared by immunoSEQ multiplex PCR; TCRdb keeps only in-frame clonotypes and omits some of them. The sample lists approximately 46,000 clones, 90% seen once, with 4.5% to 5.5% in the top ten. The source material was peripheral blood, sampled after pregnancy. The receptors originated from a female donor in good health, enrolled as a control in a pregnancy study.

The chain links TRBV19 to TRBJ2-6; 7 positions match TRBD1. After removal of 4 bases from V and 0 bases from J, the junction contained 0 bases not matched to a gene. In germline, CDR1 is LNHDA, CDR2 SQIVND (reference sequence). The CDR3 runs 15 residues. The CDR3 region has the DNA TGTGCCAGTAGTAGGGACAGCTCTGGGGCCAACGTCCTGACTTTC. Protein sequence: CASSRDSSGANVLTF.

The chain combines TRBV6-1 with TRBJ1-6, with 8 positions matching TRBD1. The CDR3 is made up of 16 amino acids. Per germline, CDR1 MNHNS and CDR2 SASEGT. The J segment lost 11 bases and the V segment lost 4 bases, leaving 13 bases of the junction unmatched. CDR3 sequence (DNA): TGTGCCAGCAGTGTGGACAGGGTAGGGTTTAGGGCACCCCTCCACTTT. It yields the protein CASSVDRVGFRAPLHF.

The rearrangement joins TRBV28 to TRBJ1-1, with D unclear. The germline V gene encodes CDR1 MDHEN and CDR2 SYDVKM. The CDR3 runs 15 residues. V dropped 3 bases and J dropped 0 bases, with 11 bases sitting between them. CDR3 DNA: TGTGCCAGCAGTTTGCCCGGCGGATTGAACACTGAAGCTTTCTTT. Amino acid sequence: CASSLPGGLNTEAFF.

The gene calls are TRBV6-6 and TRBJ2-7; D is ambiguous. Looked up from germline, CDR1 is MNHNY and CDR2 is SVGAGI (reference sequence). Between the trimmed V and J ends, which lost 0 bases and 2 bases, there was a span of 8 bases. The CDR3 totals 14 residues. The DNA of the CDR3 is TGTGCCAGCAGTTACTCGAGTGAGGCCTACGAGCAGTACTTC. It codes for CASSYSSEAYEQYF.

The V and J genes are TRBV7-3 and TRBJ2-1, with 7 nucleotides matching TRBD1. This CDR3 spans 17 amino acids. Germline V lookup: CDR1 SGHTA, CDR2 FQGTGA. V trimming: 3 bases; J trimming: 5 bases; junction bases outside the gene matches: 13. The CDR3 spells CASSLSSGTVSHNEQFF. The CDR3 region has the DNA TGTGCCAGCAGCTTGTCATCCGGGACAGTTAGCCACAATGAGCAGTTCTTC. The full variable domain, rest sourced from reference TRBV7-3 and TRBJ2-1, is GAGVSQTPSNKVTEKGKYVELRCDPISGHTALYWYRQSLGQGPEFLIYFQGTGAADDSGLPNDRFFAVRPEGSVSTLKIQRTERGDSAVYLCASSLSSGTVSHNEQFFGPGTRLTVL.